These T cell receptor beta chains were read from a single sample in a study of blood T cell repertoires in COVID-19. Profiled with immunoSEQ multiplex PCR; TCRdb holds only in-frame clones, not every one. The sample yields about 180,000 clones, roughly 89% seen once. Sequencing input: PBMCs or T cells enriched from blood (not recorded which). These receptors all come from a woman aged 40 to 50 with acute COVID-19. CDR3s include the opening cysteine and the closing phenylalanine or tryptophan. The order of the fields is J gene, V gene, clone size, D gene, CDR3 protein, CDR3 DNA. A D gene is named only where the DNA matches it firmly. Some rows have no size entry. The others give once, few or many, or a class for an expanded clone.

TRBJ2-7 TRBV19 NA TRBD1 CASSTGGYEQYF TGTGCCAGTAGTACAGGGGGATACGAGCAGTACTTC
TRBJ2-1 TRBV5-1 NA NA CASSLGDPHRDEQFF TGCGCCAGCAGCTTGGGAGACCCCCACCGGGATGAGCAGTTCTTC
TRBJ2-7 TRBV20-1 NA NA CSASLDRRYSYEQYF TGCAGTGCTAGTTTAGACAGGAGATACTCCTACGAGCAGTACTTC
TRBJ2-7 TRBV19 NA NA CASSMAEGAQVTYEQYF TGTGCCAGTAGTATGGCAGAAGGGGCGCAGGTAACCTACGAGCAGTACTTC
TRBJ2-6 TRBV2 once NA CASAVGHGANVLTF TGTGCCAGCGCCGTTGGGCATGGGGCCAACGTCCTGACTTTC
TRBJ1-2 TRBV19 NA NA CASATGKAGYTF TGTGCCAGTGCTACAGGGAAGGCCGGCTACACCTTC
TRBJ1-1 TRBV28 NA NA CASSLSQGGTEAFF TGTGCCAGCAGTTTAAGTCAGGGAGGAACTGAAGCTTTCTTT
TRBJ2-7 TRBV3-1/TRBV3-2 NA TRBD2 CASSQGVAGAYEQYF TGTGCCAGCAGCCAAGGAGTAGCGGGAGCCTACGAGCAGTACTTC
TRBJ2-5 TRBV4-2 NA TRBD2 CASSQTSGTAQETQYF TGTGCCAGCAGCCAAACTAGCGGGACGGCTCAAGAGACCCAGTACTTC
TRBJ2-5 TRBV19 NA TRBD2 CASSISRASGQETQYF TGTGCCAGTAGTATATCGAGGGCTAGCGGACAAGAGACCCAGTACTTC
TRBJ1-2 TRBV11-2 NA TRBD1 CASSPGQGGGYTF TGTGCCAGCAGCCCGGGACAGGGTGGGGGCTACACCTTC
TRBJ2-4 TRBV28 NA TRBD2 CASSSRLAGNIQYF TGTGCCAGCAGTTCGAGACTAGCGGGAAACATTCAGTACTTC
TRBJ2-3 TRBV29-1 NA TRBD2 CSVELLAGRTDTQYF TGCAGCGTTGAATTGCTAGCGGGGCGCACAGATACGCAGTATTTT
TRBJ1-2 TRBV6-5 NA TRBD1 CASSRQGYGYTF TGTGCCAGCAGTCGACAGGGCTATGGCTACACCTTC
TRBJ2-1 TRBV5-6 NA TRBD2 CASSLGTSGRRLGNEQFF TGTGCCAGCAGCTTGGGGACTAGCGGGAGGCGGTTAGGCAATGAGCAGTTCTTC
TRBJ2-3 TRBV4-1 NA TRBD1 CASSQELGGLGSTDTQYF TGCGCCAGCAGCCAAGAACTAGGGGGCCTTGGGAGCACAGATACGCAGTATTTT
TRBJ1-2 TRBV6-5 NA NA CASSYGGVGGYTF TGTGCCAGCAGTTATGGGGGGGTGGGCGGCTACACCTTC
TRBJ1-6 TRBV7-2 once NA CASSLEEGLYSPLHF TGTGCCAGCAGCTTAGAGGAGGGTTTGTATTCACCCCTCCACTTT
TRBJ1-6 TRBV7-6 NA TRBD1 CASSPSDRDNSPLHF TGTGCCAGCAGCCCTAGCGACAGGGATAATTCACCCCTCCACTTT
TRBJ1-1 TRBV19 NA NA CASNIRGNTEAFF TGTGCCAGTAATATCAGGGGGAACACTGAAGCTTTCTTT
TRBJ1-1 TRBV10-3 NA NA CAISEGDKNTEAFF TGTGCCATCAGTGAGGGGGACAAAAACACTGAAGCTTTCTTT
TRBJ2-5 TRBV20-1 NA NA CSASRGGGNEETQYF TGCAGTGCTAGTCGGGGAGGGGGTAATGAGGAGACCCAGTACTTC
TRBJ1-4 TRBV6-5 NA NA CASSRDYKGKLFF TGTGCCAGCAGCCGTGACTATAAAGGAAAACTGTTTTTT
TRBJ2-5 TRBV7-9 NA TRBD2 CASSLALAGQTQETQYF TGTGCCAGCAGCTTAGCCCTAGCGGGGCAGACACAAGAGACCCAGTACTTC
TRBJ2-2 TRBV11-2 NA TRBD2 CASSLELAGGPYGELFF TGTGCCAGCAGCTTGGAACTAGCGGGAGGGCCCTACGGGGAGCTGTTTTTT
TRBJ2-3 TRBV5-4 NA TRBD2 CASSSPSIGGVEDTQYF TGTGCCAGCAGCTCGCCGTCTATCGGGGGGGTTGAAGATACGCAGTATTTT
TRBJ1-4 TRBV2 NA TRBD1 CASRHYRGGNEKLFF TGTGCCAGCAGACACTACAGGGGAGGCAATGAAAAACTGTTTTTT
TRBJ2-1 TRBV7-3 NA TRBD1 CASSLRAPDRGQITNSYNEQFF TGTGCCAGCAGCTTAAGGGCCCCCGACAGGGGCCAGATAACTAACTCCTACAATGAGCAGTTCTTC
TRBJ2-2 TRBV7-8 few NA CASSLRQGSTGELFF TGTGCCAGCAGCTTACGCCAGGGAAGCACCGGGGAGCTGTTTTTT
TRBJ2-1 TRBV18 once NA CASSPGGFHEQFF TGTGCCAGCTCACCAGGAGGGTTCCATGAGCAGTTCTTC
TRBJ1-2 TRBV6-5 few TRBD1 CASSYASGTGGFGYTF TGTGCCAGCAGTTACGCCTCCGGGACAGGGGGTTTTGGCTACACCTTC
TRBJ2-7 TRBV7-8 NA NA CASSSREGSYEQYF TGTGCCAGCAGCTCCCGTGAGGGCTCCTACGAGCAGTACTTC
TRBJ1-4 TRBV28 NA NA CASSLGSSGEKLFF TGTGCCAGCAGTTTAGGGTCTAGCGGGGAAAAACTGTTTTTT
TRBJ2-1 TRBV5-6 once TRBD2 CASFTSGGLNEQFF TGTGCCAGCTTCACTAGCGGGGGCCTCAATGAGCAGTTCTTC
TRBJ1-1 TRBV7-9 NA NA CASSFQGTEAFF TGTGCCAGCAGCTTTCAGGGCACTGAAGCTTTCTTT
TRBJ1-2 TRBV5-6 few NA CASSFTTNYGYTF TGTGCCAGCAGCTTCACAACTAACTATGGCTACACCTTC
TRBJ1-2 TRBV19 NA TRBD1 CASSTDRILSF TGTGCCAGTAGTACGGACAGGATCCTCTCCTTC
TRBJ2-3 TRBV10-3 NA NA CAIRDITRDSEDTQYF TGTGCCATCAGAGATATAACAAGGGACTCCGAAGATACGCAGTATTTT
TRBJ1-4 TRBV4-1 NA NA CASSQLGGEKLFF TGCGCCAGCAGCCAATTAGGGGGTGAAAAACTGTTTTTT
TRBJ2-1 TRBV6-2/TRBV6-3 NA TRBD2 CASSDEPGLAAYYNEQFF TGTGCCAGCAGCGATGAACCGGGACTAGCGGCCTACTACAATGAGCAGTTCTTC
TRBJ2-7 TRBV4-1 NA TRBD2 CASSKTSGSYEQYF TGCGCCAGCAGCAAGACTAGCGGCTCCTACGAGCAGTACTTC
TRBJ2-7 TRBV9 NA TRBD1 CASSGTRDSHLEEQYF TGTGCCAGCAGCGGAACACGGGACAGCCACTTAGAAGAGCAGTACTTC
TRBJ2-7 TRBV2 NA TRBD2 CASSSYRLAGSYEQYF TGTGCCAGCAGTTCTTATAGACTAGCGGGCTCCTACGAGCAGTACTTC
TRBJ2-3 TRBV2 NA TRBD2 CASNGGGSPPNTQYF TGTGCCAGCAACGGGGGAGGGTCCCCTCCTAATACGCAGTATTTT
TRBJ1-5 TRBV19 few NA CASRIGQPNQPQHF TGTGCCAGTAGGATAGGACAGCCCAATCAGCCCCAGCATTTT
TRBJ2-6 TRBV4-2 once TRBD1 CASRQEGTGRSGANVLTF TGTGCCAGCAGACAAGAAGGGACAGGGAGGTCTGGGGCCAACGTCCTGACTTTC
TRBJ1-5 TRBV19 NA TRBD1 CASNTGALGNQPQHF TGTGCCAGCAACACAGGGGCCTTGGGCAATCAGCCCCAGCATTTT
TRBJ2-3 TRBV3-1/TRBV3-2 NA TRBD2 CASSQAREGTQYF TGTGCCAGCAGCCAAGCGCGGGAGGGCACGCAGTATTTT
TRBJ2-1 TRBV19 NA NA CASSIQAGNEQFF TGTGCCAGTAGTATTCAGGCGGGGAATGAGCAGTTCTTC
TRBJ2-7 TRBV27 once TRBD2 CASSLRPSGRYEQYF TGTGCCAGCAGTTTACGCCCTAGCGGGAGATACGAGCAGTACTTC
TRBJ1-4 TRBV7-3 NA NA CASSFGGQVNEKLFF TGTGCCAGCAGCTTCGGTGGTCAGGTAAATGAAAAACTGTTTTTT